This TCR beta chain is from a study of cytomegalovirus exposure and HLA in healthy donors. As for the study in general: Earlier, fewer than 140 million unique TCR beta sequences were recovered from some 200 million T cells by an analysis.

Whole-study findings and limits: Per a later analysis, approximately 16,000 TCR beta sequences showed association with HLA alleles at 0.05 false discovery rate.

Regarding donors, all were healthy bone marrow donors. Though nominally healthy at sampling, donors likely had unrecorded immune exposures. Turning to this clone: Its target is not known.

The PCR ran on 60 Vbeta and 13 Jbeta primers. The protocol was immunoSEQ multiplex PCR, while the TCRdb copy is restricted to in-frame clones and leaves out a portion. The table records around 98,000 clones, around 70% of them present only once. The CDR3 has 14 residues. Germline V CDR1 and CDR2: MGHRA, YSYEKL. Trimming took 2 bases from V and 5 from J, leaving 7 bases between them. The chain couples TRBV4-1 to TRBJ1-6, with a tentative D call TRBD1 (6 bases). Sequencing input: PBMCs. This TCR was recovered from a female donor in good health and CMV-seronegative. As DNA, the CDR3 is TGCGCCAGCAGCCAAAGGACAGATAATTCACCCCTCCACTTT. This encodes CASSQRTDNSPLHF.